This T cell receptor (beta chain) was recorded in a study of molecular identifiers for immune sequencing clone quantification. Whole-study findings and limits: Over 99% of effector molecules, yet under 1% of naive-cell molecules, were held by clones above 20 RNA copies.

MiXCR, run by TCRdb on the PCR reads, gives a single entry per CDR3 protein. The sample has about 65,000 distinct CDR3 sequences, 18% seen once; the top ten hold roughly 1.6%. This clonotype was recorded at least ten times. Its target is unknown. For naive CD8 T cells, sorting used the CD8+CD4-CCR7+CD45RA+ phenotype. The CDR3 consists of 17 residues. With V trimmed by 5 bases and J by 0 bases, 6 bases remained unmatched. Germline-derived CDR1 and CDR2 are SGHNT and YENEEA. V gene TRBV11-3 combines with J gene TRBJ2-3, with 12 nucleotides matching TRBD2. This sequence originates from a human donor in good health. Some libraries in this study had Jurkat cell RNA spiked in. Material for sequencing was naive CD8+ T cells from blood, with Jurkat cell RNA spiked in. Subset defined: FACS-sorted CD8+CD4-CCR7+CD45RA+ naive T cells. CDR3 bases: TGTGCCAGCAGCCCCAGACTAGCGGGGGCTAGCACAGATACGCAGTATTTT. Amino acids: CASSPRLAGASTDTQYF.